Included here is one T cell receptor (beta chain) sequence, with context. Its antigen is unidentified. This CDR3 comprises 14 residues. Germline CDR1 is SEHNR and CDR2 is FQNEAQ (reference sequence). Trimming at V came to 5 bases and at J to 2 bases, leaving 3 bases not matched to a gene. Donors showed nominal health when sampled, although they likely had unrecorded immune exposures. The record originates from a study of cytomegalovirus exposure and HLA in healthy donors. Study observations and caveats: It was reported that the classifier diagnosed cytomegalovirus status with high specificity and sensitivity in both the original and validation cohorts. The study put under 200 TCR beta chains on its list as cytomegalovirus-associated. A few V segments could not be told apart, such as TRBV6-2 and TRBV6-3, and were left out.

The PCR ran on 60 Vbeta and 13 Jbeta primers. Repertoires were generated with immunoSEQ multiplex PCR, while TCRdb's copy carries only in-frame clones and drops some. This sample yields 90,000 to 150,000 clones, of which 75% are seen a single time; less than 3.5% belongs to the top ten. The origin of this receptor is a woman in her thirties or forties in good health and CMV-seropositive. The sequenced material came from PBMCs. This chain links TRBV7-9 with TRBJ2-7; 10 bases are a match to TRBD1. The CDR3 loop reads CASSPGTGAYEQYF. CDR3 coding DNA: TGTGCCAGCAGCCCCGGGACAGGGGCCTACGAGCAGTACTTC.